This T cell receptor beta chain was recovered during a study of identical twins. Study-wide results and limits: A lower insertion count was a feature of abundant cord blood beta clonotypes, with no such feature in memory repertoires.

Donors were all healthy Caucasians. TCRdb passed the 5' RACE reads through MiXCR, listing each CDR3 protein once. The sample includes 450,000 to 650,000 distinct CDR3 sequences, 15% of them seen just once. Trimming cost V 0 bases and J 2 bases; bases outside gene matches: 13. This CDR3 spans 19 amino acids. The V gene's germline CDR1 is ENHRY and CDR2 SYGVKD. As to this clonotype: The antigen remains unidentified.

These records were also assigned to another study, of yellow fever vaccine responses in identical twins.

Sequences were obtained from CD4+ T cells sorted from blood. This clonotype originated in a young woman in good health. This sequence joins TRBV10-3 and TRBJ2-5, with 9 nucleotides matching TRBD2. The DNA of the CDR3 is TGTGCCATCAGTGAGTCGAGGGGCGGCCGAACTAGCGGGCAAGAGACCCAGTACTTC. The encoded protein is CAISESRGGRTSGQETQYF.